The source of this TCR beta chain is a study of regulatory T cells in long-lasting Graves disease. At the level of the study: Positivity for TSH receptor antibodies plus over 5 years of antithyroid drugs meant persistent Graves' disease.

In this sample, this clonotype turned up many times. Researchers made TCR beta libraries by using iRepertoire HTBI primers and running Arm-PCR on CDR3 regions. TCRdb itself ran the multiplex PCR reads through MiXCR, one entry per CDR3 protein. The sample holds 450,000 or so distinct CDR3 sequences, approximately 22% seen once. Time point given: persistent/refractory GD, antithyroid drugs over 5 years with positive TRAb. From RNA extracted from PBMCs, the TCR library was made. This sequence was found in a female donor with Graves disease. The starting material was peripheral blood mononuclear cells (PBMCs), obtained when the disease was refractory, from a patient treated with antithyroid drugs.

DNA for the CDR3: TGTGCCAGCAGTTTATATAGGTCTGAAGCTTTCTTT. Its translation is CASSLYRSEAFF. This rearrangement joins TRBV12-3 or TRBV12-4 to TRBJ1-1; D call uncertain. The germline V and J ends were trimmed by 2 bases and 6 bases, with 7 bases remaining between them. This CDR3 is 12 amino acids long.